This record covers a single TCR beta chain. Its antigen is currently unknown. The data belong to a study of cytomegalovirus exposure and HLA in healthy donors. Findings and caveats of the study: The listing of roughly 160 TCR beta chains classed them as cytomegalovirus-associated. A later analysis linked a missense DCLRE1C variant to TCR beta V- and J-gene trimming.

The primer mix had 60 Vbeta and 13 Jbeta primers. Data came from immunoSEQ multiplex PCR; TCRdb stores just in-frame clones and leaves some out. The sample consists of about 140,000 clones, about four fifths of them appearing once. The V end was cut by 0 bases, the J end by 6 bases, with 9 bases between. The length of the CDR3 is 13 residues. The germline gives CDR1 SGHNT, CDR2 YYREEE (reference sequence). This clonotype was obtained from a man in his forties or fifties in good health and CMV-seronegative. The chain carries TRBV5-4 and TRBJ1-1; no firm D call. The material sequenced was PBMCs. This chain's CDR3 is CASSLVGESEAFF. For the CDR3, the DNA is TGTGCCAGCAGCTTGGTTGGAGAATCTGAAGCTTTCTTT.